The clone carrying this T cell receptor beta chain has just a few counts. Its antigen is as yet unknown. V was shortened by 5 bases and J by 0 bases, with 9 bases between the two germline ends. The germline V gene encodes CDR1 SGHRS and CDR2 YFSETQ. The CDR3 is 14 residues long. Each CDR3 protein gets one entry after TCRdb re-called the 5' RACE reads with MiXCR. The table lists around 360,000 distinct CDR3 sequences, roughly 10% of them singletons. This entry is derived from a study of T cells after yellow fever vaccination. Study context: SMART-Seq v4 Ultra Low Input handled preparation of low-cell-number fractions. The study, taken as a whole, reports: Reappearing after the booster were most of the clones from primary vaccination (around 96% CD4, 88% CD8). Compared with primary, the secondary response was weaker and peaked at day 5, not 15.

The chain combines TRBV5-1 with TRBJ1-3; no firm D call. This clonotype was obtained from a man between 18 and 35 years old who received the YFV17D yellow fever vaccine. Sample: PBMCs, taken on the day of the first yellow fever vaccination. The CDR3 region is CASRSTSSGNTIYF. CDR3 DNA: TGCGCCAGCAGGTCCACAAGCTCTGGAAACACCATATATTTT.